A single sample gave rise to the 6 T cell receptor beta chains below, sequenced in a study of T-cell reconstitution after alpha-beta-depleted transplantation in children. Unique molecular identifiers tagged the TCRbeta library. MiXCR was run by TCRdb on the PCR reads, yielding one entry per CDR3 protein. The sample includes fewer than 550,000 distinct CDR3 sequences, 15% to 20% of them seen just once. The starting material was PBMCs, mostly from graft donor cells, obtained 360 days after TCRalphabeta/CD19-depleted stem cell transplant. All receptors derive from a boy under two years old who had a stem cell transplant for Wiskott-Aldrich syndrome, so the T cells may come from the graft donor.

This clonotype was counted at least ten times. This rearrangement joins TRBV29-1 to TRBJ2-1; weak D call: TRBD1 (6 bases). V shed 4 bases and J shed 6 bases, with 19 bases lying between them. This CDR3 is built from 15 residues. Per the germline V gene, CDR1 is SQVTM and CDR2 is ANQGSEA. CDR3 DNA sequence: TGCAGCGTTGGGTTAAGGGGGTTTTCTTCCAATGAGCAGTTCTTC. It specifies CSVGLRGFSSNEQFF.

This chain links TRBV4-3 with TRBJ2-1; TRBD2 aligns across 12 bases. The CDR3 extends over 14 amino acids. The germline V gene encodes CDR1 LGHNA and CDR2 YSLEER. The V gene end was trimmed by 4 bases and the J gene end by 9 bases; junction bases not matched to a gene: 4. CDR3 residues: CASSLSSGRAEQFF. CDR3 DNA sequence: TGCGCCAGCAGCCTCTCTAGCGGGAGGGCTGAGCAGTTCTTC.

The V call is TRBV24-1, the J call TRBJ2-3; 10 bases are a match to TRBD2. Germline V CDR1 and CDR2: KGHDR, SFDVKD. The CDR3 runs to 15 residues. The ends lost 6 bases at V and 2 bases at J; junction bases unmatched: 4. The CDR3 region is CATSFSGRATDTQYF. The CDR3 bases are TGTGCCACCAGTTTCAGCGGGAGGGCCACAGATACGCAGTATTTT.

This clonotype was observed a few times. The genes are TRBV29-1 and TRBJ2-6; a weak D match, TRBD1 (7 bases). There are 16 residues in the CDR3. From germline, CDR1 is SQVTM and CDR2 ANQGSEA. V was clipped by 3 bases and J by 1 base, with 13 bases between them. The CDR3: CSVDPPGGSGANVLTF. CDR3 sequence (DNA): TGCAGCGTTGACCCACCAGGGGGGTCTGGGGCCAACGTCCTGACTTTC.

This clonotype occurred a few times. The chain employs TRBV2 and TRBJ2-1; D may correspond to TRBD1 or TRBD2 (5 bases each). CDR3 size: 15 residues. CDR1 is SNHLY and CDR2 is FYNNEI in the germline V gene. The V gene lost 4 bases and the J gene lost 0 bases, with 10 bases spanning the gap. The CDR3, as DNA: TGTGCCAGCAGTGCCGGGACCCTCTCCTACAATGAGCAGTTCTTC. Translating it yields CASSAGTLSYNEQFF.

This chain links TRBV7-2 with TRBJ2-1; TRBD2 agrees at 9 bases. The ends lost 6 bases at V and 2 bases at J; junction bases unmatched: 5. Per germline, CDR1 SGHTA and CDR2 FQGNSA. This CDR3 contains 15 residues. The CDR3 loop is CASRQAGGTYNEQFF. CDR3 coding DNA: TGTGCCAGCAGACAAGCGGGAGGAACCTACAATGAGCAGTTCTTC.